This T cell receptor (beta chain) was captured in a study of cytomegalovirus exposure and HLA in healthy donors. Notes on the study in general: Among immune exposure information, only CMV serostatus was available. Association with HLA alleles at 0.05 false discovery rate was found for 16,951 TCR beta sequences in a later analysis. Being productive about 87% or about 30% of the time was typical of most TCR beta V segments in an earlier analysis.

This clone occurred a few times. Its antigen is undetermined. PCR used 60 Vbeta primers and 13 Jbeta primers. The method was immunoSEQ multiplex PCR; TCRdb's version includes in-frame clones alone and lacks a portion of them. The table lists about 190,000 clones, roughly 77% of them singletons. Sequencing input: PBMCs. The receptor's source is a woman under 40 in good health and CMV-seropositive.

The DNA for the CDR3 is TGTGCCAGCAGTCCGCTCCGGGACTTCGCCGGGGAGCTGTTTTTT. It translates to CASSPLRDFAGELFF. The chain employs TRBV28 and TRBJ2-2, with D maybe TRBD2 (6 bases). Deletions cut 5 bases from V and 6 bases from J, with 16 bases between. This CDR3 has 15 amino acids. Germline CDR1 is MDHEN and CDR2 is SYDVKM.